This T cell receptor (beta chain) was captured by sequencing in a study of T-cell reconstitution after alpha-beta-depleted transplantation in children. CDR3 length: 15 amino acids. Per the germline V gene, CDR1 is LNHNV and CDR2 is YYDKDF (reference sequence). Trimming pared 0 bases from V and 8 bases from J, leaving 14 bases between. For TCRbeta, the library was prepared with unique molecular identifiers. TCRdb reanalysed the PCR reads using MiXCR and keeps one entry per CDR3 protein. The sample consists of about 490,000 distinct CDR3 sequences, 8% to 11% of them appearing once. This clonotype was recorded a few times. Its target is not known. Broader study findings: In some patients, recipient T cells and intrathymic progenitors surviving conditioning explained high day-60 diversity. From newly produced T cells came most of the T-cell counts and diversity one year after transplant.

Here the sequenced sample was PBMCs, taken before TCRalphabeta/CD19-depleted stem cell transplant. The sequence was obtained from a child under 10 years old with inherited bone marrow failure, due to receive a stem cell transplant. J is TRBJ2-4 and V is TRBV15, with a tentative D call TRBD1 (6 bases). The DNA for the CDR3 is TGTGCCACCAGCAGAGATCTCCTAGCAGGGGACATTCAGTACTTC. As protein: CATSRDLLAGDIQYF.